This entry features one T cell receptor (beta chain) sequence. J was trimmed by 3 bases and V by 3 bases; bases with no gene match: 7. CDR1 and CDR2 from the germline V gene are SGHTA and FQGNSA. The CDR3 runs to 16 residues. Assay used: immunoSEQ multiplex PCR; TCRdb lists only in-frame clones, some missing. Seen here are about 170,000 clones, roughly 80% observed once, and the top ten hold around 2.1%. The sample comes from a study of blood T cell repertoires in COVID-19. In the study overall: In each case, the material was cDNA or gDNA derived from T cells, B-cell-depleted T cells, or PBMCs.

This sequence joins TRBV7-2 and TRBJ2-1; 8 bases fit TRBD1. The sequenced sample was peripheral blood. This TCR was recovered from an elderly woman with acute or convalescent COVID-19. The CDR3 spells CASSLFQGAGYNEQFF. The CDR3 DNA sequence: TGTGCCAGCAGCTTGTTTCAGGGGGCAGGCTACAATGAGCAGTTCTTC.